The clone carrying this TCR beta chain has a handful of counts. The data stem from a study of blood T cell repertoires in COVID-19. CDR3 length: 12 residues. CDR1 and CDR2 from the germline V gene are MNHNY and SVGAGI (reference sequence). J gave up 5 bases and V 8 bases, and 3 bases lay outside the gene matches. The table came from immunoSEQ multiplex PCR; TCRdb's copy has only in-frame clones and leaves some out. The sample includes around 68,000 clones, approximately 89% seen only once; the top ten take 7.5% to 9%. The sequence came from a man aged 50 to 59 with active COVID-19. The rearrangement uses TRBV6-6 and TRBJ1-5; 7 bases align to TRBD1. The sequenced material came from peripheral blood. CDR3 DNA sequence: TGTGCCAGCCGGGACAGCCATCAGCCCCAGCATTTT. It specifies CASRDSHQPQHF.